A single sample gave rise to the 3 T cell receptor beta chains below, sequenced in a study of blood T cell repertoires in COVID-19. This table comes from immunoSEQ multiplex PCR, and its TCRdb copy is limited to in-frame clones, with some not included. Of 300,000 to 350,000 clones in the sample, roughly 87% are singletons; the top ten hold more than 0.9%. The sequenced material came from PBMCs or T cells enriched from blood (not recorded which). These receptors came from a woman aged 25-40 years who had recovered from COVID-19.

The rearrangement uses TRBV10-2 and TRBJ2-1; 8 positions match TRBD2. This CDR3 spans 16 amino acids. CDR1 and CDR2 (germline): WSHSY, SAAADI. J was trimmed by 9 bases and V by 3 bases; bases with no gene match: 13. In DNA form, the CDR3 reads TGCGCCAGCAGTGAAATAATTGTACTAGCGGCGGTTGAGCAGTTCTTC. This encodes CASSEIIVLAAVEQFF.

The rearrangement uses TRBV5-4 and TRBJ2-7; 8 nucleotides agree with TRBD2. After removal of 3 bases from V and 4 bases from J, the junction contained 9 bases not matched to a gene. The CDR3 runs 15 residues. CDR1 is SGHNT, CDR2 YYREEE, per germline (reference sequence). The CDR3 loop reads CASSSPGSGGYEQYF. CDR3 sequence (DNA): TGTGCCAGCAGCTCCCCCGGGAGCGGGGGATACGAGCAGTACTTC.

The chain is built from TRBV3-1 (or the pseudogene TRBV3-2) and TRBJ1-6; TRBD1 might be the D (6 bases). Germline CDR1 is LGHDT and CDR2 is YNNKEL (reference sequence). This CDR3 region has 16 residues. Trimming removed 1 base from V and 3 bases from J, with 10 bases in between. CDR3 region: CASSQGVGGYNSPLHF. CDR3 nucleotide sequence: TGTGCCAGCAGCCAAGGGGTAGGGGGCTATAATTCACCCCTCCACTTT.